Below are 5 T cell receptor beta chains sequenced from a single sample in a study of blood T cell repertoires in COVID-19. Profiled with immunoSEQ multiplex PCR; TCRdb holds only in-frame clones, not every one. Of around 250,000 clones in the sample, roughly 88% were seen once. The material sequenced was PBMCs or T cells enriched from blood (not recorded which). These receptors were collected from a woman aged 45-65 years who had recovered from COVID-19.

V is TRBV28 and J is TRBJ1-5, with D unresolved. This CDR3 comprises 14 residues. Germline V gene sequence: CDR1 MDHEN, CDR2 SYDVKM. V lost 5 bases and J 3 bases, leaving 11 bases between the germline ends. The CDR3 DNA follows: TGTGCCAGCAGTCCGCGACTGTCCAATCAGCCCCAGCATTTT. It is translated as CASSPRLSNQPQHF.

The chain uses TRBV28 and TRBJ2-7; 7 nucleotides line up with TRBD1. Losses at the gene ends were 2 bases for V and 6 bases for J; bases not matched to a gene: 1. The CDR3 sequence is 12 residues long. Germline lookup yields CDR1 MDHEN and CDR2 SYDVKM. The CDR3, as DNA: TGTGCCAGCAGTTTAAACAGGGGCGAGCAGTACTTC. This codes for CASSLNRGEQYF. The whole variable domain, remainder taken from reference TRBV28 and TRBJ2-7, is DVKVTQSSRYLVKRTGEKVFLECVQDMDHENMFWYRQDPGLGLRLIYFSYDVKMKEKGDIPEGYSVSREKKERFSLILESASTNQTSMYLCASSLNRGEQYFGPGTRLTVT.

The V call is TRBV5-1, the J call TRBJ2-7; 13 bases map to TRBD2. There are 16 residues in the CDR3. The V and J ends lost 0 bases and 3 bases, in that order; junction bases with no gene match: 3. CDR1 and CDR2 from the germline V gene are SGHRS and YFSETQ. The CDR3, as DNA: TGCGCCAGCAGCTTGGCCGGGACTAGCGGGAACTACGAGCAGTACTTC. Protein product: CASSLAGTSGNYEQYF.

The gene calls are TRBV5-4 and TRBJ2-1, with 9 bases aligning to TRBD2. V trimming: 3 bases; J trimming: 6 bases; junction bases outside the gene matches: 13. The length of the CDR3 is 17 residues. Looked up from germline, CDR1 is SGHNT and CDR2 is YYREEE (reference sequence). The CDR3 reads CASSWGGQTSGFNEQFF. CDR3 in DNA: TGTGCCAGCAGCTGGGGGGGTCAGACTAGCGGCTTCAATGAGCAGTTCTTC.

This clone has a count of ten or more. The chain employs TRBV23-1 and TRBJ2-3; TRBD1 might be the D (5 bases). TRBV23-1 is sorted into the ORF group, with uncertain function. The CDR3 is 14 amino acids. Trimming removed 3 bases from V and 2 bases from J, with 9 bases in between. Written as DNA, the CDR3 is TGCGCCAGCAGTCATAAGACAGACACAGATACGCAGTATTTT. Protein: CASSHKTDTDTQYF.